This entry features one TCR beta chain sequence. Its specificity is unknown. The PCR had 60 Vbeta and 13 Jbeta primers. Original methodology: Per a later analysis, the number of unique TCR beta chains was roughly 80 million, of which some 9.9 million were shared. Assay: immunoSEQ multiplex PCR; the TCRdb copy retains only in-frame clones and omits some. V and J calls and clone size follow that table, whereas D and trimming were derived from the DNA. The sample contains around 170,000 clones, roughly 80% of which appear only once. Germline values: CDR1 SGHAT, CDR2 FQDESV (reference sequence). V lost 5 bases, J lost 4 bases, and 3 bases lay in between. The CDR3 is made up of 11 amino acids. This specimen comes from a study of cytomegalovirus exposure and HLA in healthy donors. General observations from the study: The study found most TCR sequences rare, yet found some public TCRs in many donors. Later work found most CMV-associated TCR beta chains apparently HLA-restricted.

The sequence derives from a male donor in good health and CMV-seronegative. The sequenced sample was PBMCs. V and J are TRBV11-1 and TRBJ2-1; D ambiguous. In DNA form, the CDR3 reads TGTGCCAGCAGCGAGTACAATGAGCAGTTCTTC. It encodes CASSEYNEQFF.